The 24 T cell receptor beta chains given below trace back to one sample, sequenced in a study of blood T cells in healthy people across ages. Through a sample-barcoded 5' primer and a J-beta primer mix, a second PCR was run for roughly 6 to 12 cycles. TCRdb independently ran MiXCR on the 5' RACE reads; one entry per CDR3 protein. The profile covers fewer than 800,000 distinct CDR3 sequences, with about 21% appearing a single time and about 3.6% taken by the ten largest. What was sequenced was blood. Receptors were obtained from a man between 65 and 85 years old in good health.

This clonotype was observed a few times. This chain uses TRBV24-1 with TRBJ2-1; 8 nucleotides line up with TRBD1. The J call is uncertain, as TRBJ2-5 better fits the DNA end. Germline loops: CDR1 KGHDR, CDR2 SFDVKD. The CDR3 sequence is 14 residues long. The CDR3 is CATSEPDRGSTQYF. The CDR3 nucleotides are TGTGCCACCAGTGAACCAGACAGGGGTTCGACCCAGTACTTC.

V and J are TRBV3-1 and TRBJ2-7, with D possibly matching TRBD1 (5 bases). Trimming left V 0 bases short and J 2 bases short, with 11 bases between. The germline gives CDR1 LGHDT, CDR2 YNNKEL (reference sequence). This CDR3 is built from 15 residues. CDR3 sequence reads: CASSQEGQGTYEQYF. In nucleotides, the CDR3 is TGTGCCAGCAGCCAAGAGGGCCAGGGCACCTACGAGCAGTACTTC.

V gene TRBV12-3 or TRBV12-4 combines with J gene TRBJ2-1; no clear D. This CDR3 contains 14 residues. V was cut by 3 bases and J by 3 bases, with 9 bases left in between. This CDR3 is CASSFPGHYNEQFF. The CDR3, as DNA: TGTGCCAGCAGTTTCCCCGGGCACTACAATGAGCAGTTCTTC.

The chain has TRBV2 and TRBJ2-2, with D unresolved. Germline V gene lookup returns CDR1 SNHLY and CDR2 FYNNEI. This CDR3 is built from 13 residues. V was pared by 6 bases and J by 6 bases, with 11 bases between. The CDR3, as DNA: TGTGCCAGCAGGCACCCAAACCCCGGGGAGCTGTTTTTT. Encoded protein: CASRHPNPGELFF. The variable domain in full, with the rest retrieved from reference TRBV2 and TRBJ2-2, is EPEVTQTPSHQVTQMGQEVILRCVPISNHLYFYWYRQILGQKVEFLVSFYNNEISEKSEIFDDQFSVERPDGSNFTLKIRSTKLEDSAMYFCASRHPNPGELFFGEGSRLTVL.

The chain is built from TRBV5-1 and TRBJ2-7; 7 nucleotides agree with TRBD1. The V and J ends lost 0 bases and 3 bases, in that order; junction bases with no gene match: 6. Germline CDR1 is SGHRS and CDR2 is YFSETQ. The CDR3 totals 15 residues. CDR3 in amino acids: CASSLAVGQYYEQYF. The CDR3 DNA reads as TGCGCCAGCAGCTTGGCCGTGGGACAGTACTACGAGCAGTACTTC.

The CDR3 DNA sequence: TGTGCCAGCAGTTTATCTGGCGGGAGCCGCGGCAATGAGCAGTTCTTC. Translating it yields CASSLSGGSRGNEQFF. The J gene is TRBJ2-7, the V gene TRBV28; 7 bases fit TRBD2. The J call could be wrong; TRBJ2-1 is a better fit for the DNA end. The CDR3 runs to 16 residues. From germline, CDR1 is MDHEN and CDR2 SYDVKM.

V usage is TRBV7-9 and J usage is TRBJ1-4, with D tentatively TRBD1 (5 bases). The CDR3 totals 14 residues. The germline V gene encodes CDR1 SEHNR and CDR2 FQNEAQ (reference sequence). V lost 2 bases and J 9 bases, leaving 13 bases between the germline ends. CDR3 residues: CASSLNEMGQKLFF. CDR3 coding DNA: TGTGCCAGCAGCTTAAATGAGATGGGGCAAAAACTGTTTTTT.

This clonotype was picked up a small number of times. The genes are TRBV29-1 and TRBJ1-1, with TRBD1 as a possible D gene (5 bases). The V end was cut by 7 bases, the J end by 1 base, with 16 bases between. The length of the CDR3 is 14 residues. CDR1 is SQVTM and CDR2 is ANQGSEA in the germline V gene. For the CDR3, the DNA is TGCAGCGCCGGACAATTGAGCGGGAACACTGAAGCTTTCTTT. Its protein product is CSAGQLSGNTEAFF.

This clonotype turned up a few times. The CDR3 sequence is CSARSGRAYEQYF. The CDR3 DNA reads as TGCAGTGCTAGGAGCGGGAGGGCTTACGAGCAGTACTTC. This rearrangement joins TRBV20-1 to TRBJ2-7; the match to TRBD2 covers 10 bases. Losses at the gene ends were 3 bases for V and 4 bases for J; bases not matched to a gene: 3. The CDR3 covers 13 residues. Germline assignment: CDR1 DFQATT and CDR2 SNEGSKA (reference sequence).

A remark on this clonotype: This may be a read error, as it is one base from a much larger clone. J is TRBJ2-7 and V is TRBV6-5, with D perhaps assigned TRBD1 or TRBD2 (5 bases each). CDR3 length equals 16 residues. CDR1 and CDR2 from the germline V gene are MNHEY and SVGAGI. The CDR3 loop reads CASRYSLGGRAYEQYF. CDR3 DNA: TGTGCCAGCAGATACTCTCTTGGGGGTCGGGCCTACGAGCAGTACTTC.

This clonotype occurred a few times. V is TRBV27 and J is TRBJ2-1, with 10 bases lining up with TRBD2. CDR3 length equals 15 residues. The V segment lost 6 bases and the J segment 3 bases; nucleotides outside the gene matches: 5. The V gene's germline CDR1 is MNHEY and CDR2 SMNVEV (reference sequence). The CDR3 DNA follows: TGTGCCAGCAGGACCAAGCGGGAGGGCTACAATGAGCAGTTCTTC. Encoded protein: CASRTKREGYNEQFF.

This clonotype has a handful of counts. The chain combines TRBV9 with TRBJ2-7, with D unclear. CDR1 SGDLS and CDR2 YYNGEE come from the germline V gene. Trimming removed 4 bases at V and 1 base at J, with 12 bases between. This CDR3 spans 14 amino acids. DNA for the CDR3: TGTGCCAGCAGCCGGGCCTCGCCTTCCTACGAGCAGTACTTC. Residues: CASSRASPSYEQYF.

This clonotype was detected a few times. This chain links TRBV20-1 with TRBJ2-2; 10 bases map to TRBD2. The CDR3 is 14 amino acids. After removal of 4 bases from V and 6 bases from J, the junction contained 5 bases not matched to a gene. CDR1 and CDR2 (germline): DFQATT, SNEGSKA (reference sequence). The chain's CDR3 is CSATSGRGPGELFF. DNA of the CDR3: TGCAGTGCTACCAGCGGGAGGGGTCCCGGGGAGCTGTTTTTT.

The chain employs TRBV11-2 and TRBJ1-4, with D maybe TRBD1 (6 bases). Between the trimmed V and J ends, which lost 2 bases and 5 bases, there was a span of 12 bases. This CDR3 is 15 amino acids long. The germline gives CDR1 SGHAT, CDR2 FQNNGV. CDR3 DNA sequence: TGTGCCAGCAGCTTACTTCAGGGGTTCAATGAAAAACTGTTTTTT. Translating gives CASSLLQGFNEKLFF.

This clonotype was found many times. V gene TRBV11-1 combines with J gene TRBJ2-5; D perhaps matches TRBD2 (6 bases). The CDR3 loop spans 13 amino acids. V was shortened by 6 bases and J by 1 base, with 9 bases between the two germline ends. CDR1 is SGHAT and CDR2 is FQDESV in the germline V gene (reference sequence). CDR3 nucleotide sequence: TGTGCCAGCAGGCGCGGGGTCCAAGAGACCCAGTACTTC. Protein: CASRRGVQETQYF. Drawing the rest from reference TRBV11-1 and TRBJ2-5, the complete variable domain is EAEVAQSPRYKITEKSQAVAFWCDPISGHATLYWYRQILGQGPELLVQFQDESVVDDSQLPKDRFSAERLKGVDSTLKIQPAELGDSAMYLCASRRGVQETQYFGPGTRLLVL.

The chain recombines TRBV4-2 with TRBJ2-1; no clear D. This CDR3 is 15 amino acids long. CDR1 LGHNA and CDR2 YNFKEQ come from the germline V gene. Trimming pared 1 base from V and 0 bases from J, leaving 7 bases between. CDR3 sequence reads: CASSQGRYSYNEQFF. CDR3 in DNA: TGTGCCAGCAGCCAAGGTCGGTACTCCTACAATGAGCAGTTCTTC.

For this clonotype: Relative to the germline gene, one junction end is altered; a read error may explain this. The chain couples TRBV29-1 to TRBJ2-1, with 9 bases matching TRBD2. Germline CDR1 SQVTM, CDR2 ANQGSEA. The CDR3 spans 14 residues. CDR3 in amino acids: CSVLSGSLNNEQLF. The CDR3 DNA follows: TGCAGCGTCCTTAGCGGGAGCTTAAACAATGAGCAGCTCTTC.

This clonotype has only a few counts. V usage is TRBV7-2 and J usage is TRBJ2-1, with D perhaps TRBD2 (6 bases). CDR3 length: 16 residues. V was cut by 5 bases and J by 5 bases, with 19 bases left in between. CDR1 is SGHTA and CDR2 is FQGNSA in the germline V gene. CDR3 DNA: TGTGCCAGCAGCGAGAGAACCGGGACTTTGAACAATGAGCAGTTCTTC. Residues: CASSERTGTLNNEQFF.

This clonotype was observed at least ten times. An end of the junction differs from the germline gene, which may be a read error. This chain links TRBV7-2 with TRBJ2-5, with 7 bases lining up with TRBD1. The CDR3 contains 13 residues. Germline CDR1 SGHTA, CDR2 FQGNSA. CDR3 sequence (DNA): TGCGCCAGCAGCCGGGACAGAAAAGAGACCCAGTACTTC. Translating it yields CASSRDRKETQYF.

This clonotype was counted between two and nine times. The chain combines TRBV20-1 with TRBJ2-7; 7 bases agree with TRBD2. The CDR3 runs to 14 residues. CDR1 and CDR2 from the germline V gene are DFQATT and SNEGSKA (reference sequence). The V segment lost 2 bases and the J segment 4 bases; nucleotides outside the gene matches: 8. The CDR3 region is CSARLAGEGYEQYF. CDR3 nucleotides: TGCAGTGCTAGATTGGCGGGAGAAGGTTACGAGCAGTACTTC.

Only a few counts were recorded for this clonotype. V usage is TRBV6-2 or TRBV6-3 and J usage is TRBJ2-7, with 9 nucleotides matching TRBD2. The germline V gene encodes CDR1 MNHEY and CDR2 SVGEGT. The CDR3 totals 13 residues. V dropped 8 bases and J dropped 12; count of bases not matched to a gene: 14. The CDR3 here is CASSDLAGEGPYF. Here the CDR3 DNA reads TGTGCCAGCTCTGATTTAGCGGGAGAAGGGCCGTACTTC.

As to this clonotype: The junction departs from germline at one end; a sequencing error may be responsible. The J gene is TRBJ1-5, the V gene TRBV2; 9 nucleotides match TRBD1. Germline V gene sequence: CDR1 SNHLY, CDR2 FYNNEI. The CDR3 is made up of 18 amino acids. CDR3 nucleotide sequence: TGTGCCAGCAGTGACGGCGCTACTACAGGGGGCCGCAATCGGCCCCAGCATTTT. Amino acids: CASSDGATTGGRNRPQHF.

V gene TRBV5-1 combines with J gene TRBJ2-7; D call uncertain. The CDR3 totals 15 residues. Germline assignment: CDR1 SGHRS and CDR2 YFSETQ. Trimming left V 4 bases short and J 0 bases short, with 14 bases between. CDR3 residues: CASSPMASYSYEQYF. CDR3 DNA sequence: TGCGCCAGCAGCCCGATGGCCTCTTACTCCTACGAGCAGTACTTC.

The V call is TRBV5-1, the J call TRBJ2-1; perhaps D is TRBD1 or TRBD2 (5 bases each). Trimming shortened V by 4 bases and J by 0 bases, and 11 bases separated the two germline ends. Germline V gives CDR1 SGHRS, CDR2 YFSETQ. The CDR3 has 15 residues. The CDR3 coding sequence is TGCGCCAGCAGCAACAGGAGGAGCTCCTACAATGAGCAGTTCTTC. It codes for CASSNRRSSYNEQFF.